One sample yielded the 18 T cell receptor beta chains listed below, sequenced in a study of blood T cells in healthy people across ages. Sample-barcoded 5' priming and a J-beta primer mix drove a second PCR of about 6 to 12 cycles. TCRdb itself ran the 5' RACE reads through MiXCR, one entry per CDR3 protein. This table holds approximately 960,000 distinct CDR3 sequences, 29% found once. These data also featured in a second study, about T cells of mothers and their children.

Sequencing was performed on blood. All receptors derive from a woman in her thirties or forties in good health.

The CDR3 coding sequence is TGTGCCAGCAGCATATCACTTGGTCAGCCCCAGCATTTT. Translation: CASSISLGQPQHF. The chain links TRBV7-2 to TRBJ1-5; the D is unclear. The germline V gene has CDR1 SGHTA and CDR2 FQGNSA. The CDR3 totals 13 residues. V dropped 5 bases and J dropped 6 bases, with 11 bases sitting between them.

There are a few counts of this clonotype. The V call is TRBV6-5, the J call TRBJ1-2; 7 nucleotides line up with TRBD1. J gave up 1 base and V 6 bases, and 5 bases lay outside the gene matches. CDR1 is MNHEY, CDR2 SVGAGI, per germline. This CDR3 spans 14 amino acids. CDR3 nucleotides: TGTGCCAGCAGCCTACAGGGGAATAACTATGGCTACACCTTC. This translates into CASSLQGNNYGYTF.

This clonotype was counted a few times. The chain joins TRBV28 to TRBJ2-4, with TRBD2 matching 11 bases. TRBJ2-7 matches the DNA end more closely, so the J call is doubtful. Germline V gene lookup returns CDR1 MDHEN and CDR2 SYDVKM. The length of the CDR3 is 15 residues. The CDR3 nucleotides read TGTGCCAGCAGTTTCTCTAGCGGGGGGATCAACGAGCAGTACTTC. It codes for CASSFSSGGINEQYF.

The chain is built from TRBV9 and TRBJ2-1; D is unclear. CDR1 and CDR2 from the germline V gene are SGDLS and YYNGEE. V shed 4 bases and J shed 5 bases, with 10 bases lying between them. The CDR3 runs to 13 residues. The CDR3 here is CASSQMSNNEQFF. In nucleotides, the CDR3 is TGTGCCAGCAGCCAGATGTCTAACAATGAGCAGTTCTTC.

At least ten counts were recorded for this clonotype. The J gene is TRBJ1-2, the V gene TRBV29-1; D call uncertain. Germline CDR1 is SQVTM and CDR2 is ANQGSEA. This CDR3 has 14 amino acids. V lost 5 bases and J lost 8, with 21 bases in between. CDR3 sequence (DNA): TGCAGCGTTTACGGGCGCGGCCCGATCGGCGGCTACACCTTC. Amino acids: CSVYGRGPIGGYTF.

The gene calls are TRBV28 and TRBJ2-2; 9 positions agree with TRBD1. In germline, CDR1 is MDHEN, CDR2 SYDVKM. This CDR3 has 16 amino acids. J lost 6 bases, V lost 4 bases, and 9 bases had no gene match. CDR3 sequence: CASSSPGTGSSGELFF. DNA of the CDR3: TGTGCCAGCAGTTCACCCGGGACAGGGTCATCCGGGGAGCTGTTTTTT.

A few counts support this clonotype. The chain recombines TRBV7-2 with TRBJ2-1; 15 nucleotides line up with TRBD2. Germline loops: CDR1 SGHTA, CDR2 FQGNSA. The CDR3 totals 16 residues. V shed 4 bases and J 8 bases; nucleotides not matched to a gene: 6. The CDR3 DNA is TGTGCCAGCAGCTGGACTAGCGGGGGGGCCGGCGATGAGCAGTTCTTC. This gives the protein CASSWTSGGAGDEQFF.

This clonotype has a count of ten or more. CDR3 residues: CASSLGSGSYEQYF. CDR3 DNA sequence: TGTGCCAGCAGCTTAGGCTCGGGGTCCTACGAGCAGTACTTC. The chain employs TRBV7-2 and TRBJ2-7, with a tentative D call TRBD2 (5 bases). V dropped 1 base and J dropped 1 base, with 8 bases sitting between them. The CDR3 sequence is 14 residues long. The germline CDR1 and CDR2 sequences are SGHTA and FQGNSA.

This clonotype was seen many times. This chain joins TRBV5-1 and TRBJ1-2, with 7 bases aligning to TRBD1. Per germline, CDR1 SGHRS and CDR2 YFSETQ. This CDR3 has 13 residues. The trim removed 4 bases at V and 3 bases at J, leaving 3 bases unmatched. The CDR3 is CASSIGTDYGYTF. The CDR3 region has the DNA TGCGCCAGCAGCATCGGGACAGACTATGGCTACACCTTC.

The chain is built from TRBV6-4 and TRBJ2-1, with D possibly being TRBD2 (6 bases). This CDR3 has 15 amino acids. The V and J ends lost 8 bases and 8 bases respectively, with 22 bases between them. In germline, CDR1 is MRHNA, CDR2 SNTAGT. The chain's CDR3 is CASHSWRESGDEQFF. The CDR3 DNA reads TGTGCCAGCCATTCTTGGAGGGAAAGTGGTGATGAGCAGTTCTTC.

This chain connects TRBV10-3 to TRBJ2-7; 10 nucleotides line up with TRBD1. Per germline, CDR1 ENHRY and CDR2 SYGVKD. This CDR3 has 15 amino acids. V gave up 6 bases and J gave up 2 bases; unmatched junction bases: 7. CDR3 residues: CAISGGGTGAYEQYF. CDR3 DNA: TGTGCCATCAGCGGGGGTGGGACAGGGGCCTACGAGCAGTACTTC.

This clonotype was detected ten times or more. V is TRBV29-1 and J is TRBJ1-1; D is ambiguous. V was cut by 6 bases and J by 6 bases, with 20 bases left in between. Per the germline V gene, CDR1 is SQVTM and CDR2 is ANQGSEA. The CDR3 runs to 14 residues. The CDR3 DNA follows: TGCAGCGTCCGTCGCGGGCAGGTTAGTCCTGAAGCTTTCTTT. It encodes CSVRRGQVSPEAFF.

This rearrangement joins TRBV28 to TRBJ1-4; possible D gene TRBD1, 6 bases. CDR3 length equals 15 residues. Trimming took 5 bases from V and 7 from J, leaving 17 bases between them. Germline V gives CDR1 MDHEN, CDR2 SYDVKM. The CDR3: CASSVLRGGGEKLFF. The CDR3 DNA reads TGTGCCAGCAGTGTACTACGGGGAGGGGGTGAAAAACTGTTTTTT.

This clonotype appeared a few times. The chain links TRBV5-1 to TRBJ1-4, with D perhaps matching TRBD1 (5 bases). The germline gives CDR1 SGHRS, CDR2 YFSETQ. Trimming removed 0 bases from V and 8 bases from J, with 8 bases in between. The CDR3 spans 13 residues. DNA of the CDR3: TGCGCCAGCAGCTTGGGAGGGGAAGAAAAACTGTTTTTT. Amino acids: CASSLGGEEKLFF.

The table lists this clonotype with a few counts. The CDR3 region is CASSYSIAGGWNEQFF. CDR3 DNA: TGTGCCAGCAGTTACTCGATCGCGGGGGGGTGGAATGAGCAGTTCTTC. V is TRBV6-5 and J is TRBJ2-1; 9 positions agree with TRBD2. The germline CDR1 and CDR2 sequences are MNHEY and SVGAGI. This CDR3 region has 16 residues. V lost 0 bases and J lost 7; bases outside the gene matches: 7.

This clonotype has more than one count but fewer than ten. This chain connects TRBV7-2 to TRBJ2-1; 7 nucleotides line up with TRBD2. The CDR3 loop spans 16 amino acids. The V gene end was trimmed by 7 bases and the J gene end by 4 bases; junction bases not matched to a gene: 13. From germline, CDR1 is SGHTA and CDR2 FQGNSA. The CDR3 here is CASTNPAGVGYNEQFF. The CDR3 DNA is TGTGCCAGCACAAATCCGGCGGGGGTAGGTTACAATGAGCAGTTCTTC.

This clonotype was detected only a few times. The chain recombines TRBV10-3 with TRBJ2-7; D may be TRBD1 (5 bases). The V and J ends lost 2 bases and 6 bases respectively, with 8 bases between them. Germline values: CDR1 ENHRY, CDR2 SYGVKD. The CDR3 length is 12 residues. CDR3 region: CAISESRAEQYF. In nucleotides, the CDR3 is TGTGCCATCAGTGAGAGCAGGGCCGAGCAGTACTTC.

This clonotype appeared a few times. The CDR3 region has the DNA TGCAGTGGGATTAGAAGGGAGCAGTACTTC. Encoded protein: CSGIRREQYF. The chain couples TRBV20-1 to TRBJ2-5; D might be TRBD2 (5 bases). CDR3 length: 10 residues. Trimming shortened V by 7 bases and J by 11 bases, and 14 bases separated the two germline ends. CDR1 is DFQATT, CDR2 SNEGSKA, per germline (reference sequence).